This TCR beta chain was retrieved from a study of CD8 T cells in Susac syndrome. In blood CD8+ and CD4+ T cells, TCR beta underwent sequencing. The controls, all healthy donors, were matched for age and sex. While CD8+ and CD4+ T cells were isolated negatively, TEMRA cells were enriched by FACS. An input of 0.5 to 1 ug of RNA was subjected to reverse transcription using random hexamers. Amplification of the TCR beta CDR3 was carried out by immunoSEQ multiplex PCR, which spanned a total of 54 Vbeta and 13 Jbeta segments. TCRdb redid the calling of the immunoSEQ multiplex PCR reads with MiXCR, one entry per CDR3 protein. Of over 100,000 distinct CDR3 sequences listed, 90% to 98% are singletons. V lost 4 bases to trimming and J lost 2 bases, with 5 bases between them. The CDR3 runs to 11 residues. Germline V gene data show CDR1 as SQVTM and CDR2 as ANQGSEA.

The genes are TRBV29-1 and TRBJ1-1; unclear D gene. The TCR sequence derives from a human donor in good health. The sequencing sample was made of CD4+ T cells from PBMCs. DNA for the CDR3: TGCAGCGTTGCGCCCAACACTGAAGCTTTCTTT. It is translated as CSVAPNTEAFF. Full variable domain (rest looked up from reference TRBV29-1 and TRBJ1-1): SAVISQKPSRDICQRGTSLTIQCQVDSQVTMMFWYRQQPGQSLTLIATANQGSEATYESGFVIDKFPISRPNLTFSTLTVSNMSPEDSSIYLCSVAPNTEAFFGQGTRLTVV.